These 27 T cell receptor beta chains share one sample of origin, sequenced in a study of T cells in women clearing cervical HPV infection. The assay was immunoSEQ multiplex PCR, and TCRdb's table has in-frame clones only and misses some. The specimen's table records roughly 49,000 clones. Sequenced: blood buffy coat. These receptors came from a woman between 18 and 75 years old with a cervical HPV16 infection that either progressed to CIN3+ or cleared (not recorded which).

Notes on this clone: Coverage ceases 3 residues before the CDR3 finishes, and the germline J gene fills in the end. This chain uses TRBV29-1 with TRBJ2-3; a weak D match, TRBD1 (6 bases). CDR1 and CDR2 (germline): SQVTM, ANQGSEA. V lost 1 base to trimming and J lost 2 bases, with 16 bases between them. The CDR3 runs 16 residues. Partial CDR3 DNA: TGCAGCGTTGAAGCGGCCAGGGGAAGATCCACAGATACG. Its protein product is CSVEAARGRSTDT. The CDR3 in its entirety is CSVEAARGRSTDTQYF.

Details on this clone: The read is 3 residues too short to cover the CDR3 end, so that end is filled in from the germline J gene. The genes are TRBV19 and TRBJ1-1, with 7 nucleotides matching TRBD1. The trim removed 5 bases at V and 6 bases at J, leaving 6 bases unmatched. This CDR3 has 13 amino acids. Germline V gene sequence: CDR1 LNHDA, CDR2 SQIVND (reference sequence). The DNA read from the CDR3 is TGTGCCAGTAGTGGAACAGGGGTCGCTGAA. Protein: CASSGTGVAE. The whole CDR3 protein is CASSGTGVAEAFF.

A note on this clone: The observed sequence ends 3 residues before the CDR3 terminus, with the missing tail filled in from the germline J gene. The genes are TRBV20-1 and TRBJ2-3; D is possibly TRBD2 (6 bases). The V gene's germline CDR1 is DFQATT and CDR2 SNEGSKA (reference sequence). Between the trimmed V and J ends, which lost 1 base and 6 bases, there was a span of 17 bases. The CDR3 has 15 amino acids. The covered CDR3 bases are TGCAGTGCTAGAGGTTTACTAGCCGCCCTCGATACG. Its translation is CSARGLLAALDT. The CDR3, in full, reads CSARGLLAALDTQYF.

With respect to this clone: The CDR3 is cut off 3 residues early in the read; its end comes from the germline J gene. This chain connects TRBV7-2 to TRBJ2-1, with 10 bases aligning to TRBD1. Germline trimming cut 11 bases from V and 8 bases from J; bases unmatched to any gene: 12. In germline, CDR1 is SGHTA, CDR2 FQGNSA. The CDR3 covers 14 residues. The CDR3 bases that were read are TGTGCCTCCTCCGGGACAGGGGTTGGGGATGAG. As protein: CASSGTGVGDE. The CDR3 reads in full as CASSGTGVGDEQFF.

In the case of this clone: Read coverage stops 3 residues before the CDR3 terminus; the germline J gene supplies the remainder. The V gene is TRBV28, the J gene TRBJ2-7; weak D call: TRBD1 (6 bases). Germline V gene sequence: CDR1 MDHEN, CDR2 SYDVKM. V was cut by 5 bases and J by 1 base, with 15 bases left in between. The CDR3 loop spans 15 amino acids. The sequenced CDR3 bases are TGTGCCAGCAGTCTGTGGACAGATTCTTCCTACGAG. Translation: CASSLWTDSSYE. The full CDR3 sequence reads CASSLWTDSSYEQYF.

As for this clone: The CDR3 goes on 3 residues after the read ends, and that part is filled in from the germline J gene. The chain uses TRBV9 and TRBJ2-1, with 8 bases aligning to TRBD2. Germline CDR1 and CDR2: SGDLS and YYNGEE. The CDR3 runs 14 residues. Trimming took 0 bases from V and 6 from J; bases not matched to a gene: 2. The CDR3 DNA, read in part, is TGTGCCAGCAGCGTAGTTGGGACTAGCAATGAG. It yields the protein CASSVVGTSNE. The full CDR3 is CASSVVGTSNEQFF.

With respect to this clone: The sequenced fragment ends 3 residues before the CDR3 boundary, so the rest is inferred from the germline J gene. This chain connects TRBV7-6 to TRBJ2-7; TRBD1 is a possible D gene (6 bases). In germline, CDR1 is SGHVS, CDR2 FNYEAQ. The CDR3 spans 15 residues. The V gene lost 1 base and the J gene lost 4 bases, with 14 bases spanning the gap. The CDR3 loop is CASSLVQGRVYEQYF. The CDR3 DNA, read in part, is TGTGCCAGCAGCTTAGTACAGGGTCGCGTTTACGAG. Full variable domain (outside the CDR3, taken from reference TRBV7-6 and TRBJ2-7): GAGVSQSPRYKVTKRGQDVALRCDPISGHVSLYWYRQALGQGPEFLTYFNYEAQQDKSGLPNDRFSAERPEGSISTLTIQRTEQRDSAMYRCASSLVQGRVYEQYFGPGTRLTVT.

As regards this clone: The read gets to within 3 residues of the CDR3 end, and the germline J gene fills in the rest. The J gene is TRBJ1-5, the V gene TRBV2, with 9 bases lining up with TRBD1. Germline values: CDR1 SNHLY, CDR2 FYNNEI. V shed 6 bases, J shed 4 bases, and the junction held 4 bases outside the gene matches. This CDR3 contains 14 residues. The CDR3 spells CASSDRGRNQPQHF. The sequenced CDR3 bases are TGTGCCAGCAGCGACAGGGGGAGGAATCAGCCC.

Concerning this clone itself: The CDR3 end lies 3 residues beyond the end of the read and is filled in from the germline J gene. The chain links TRBV29-1 to TRBJ2-5; the D gene is possibly TRBD1 (5 bases). The CDR3 spans 14 residues. V lost 2 bases, J lost 1 base, and 11 bases lay in between. The germline gives CDR1 SQVTM, CDR2 ANQGSEA. Partial CDR3 DNA: TGCAGCGTTGAATGGGGCGCAACCCAAGAGACC. Translating gives CSVEWGATQET. The full CDR3 protein reads CSVEWGATQETQYF. The complete variable domain, with remaining parts taken from reference TRBV29-1 and TRBJ2-5, reads SAVISQKPSRDICQRGTSLTIQCQVDSQVTMMFWYRQQPGQSLTLIATANQGSEATYESGFVIDKFPISRPNLTFSTLTVSNMSPEDSSIYLCSVEWGATQETQYFGPGTRLLVL.

Regarding this clone: The CDR3 end lies 3 residues beyond the end of the read and is filled in from the germline J gene. The J gene is TRBJ2-3, the V gene TRBV6-1, with 8 bases matching TRBD1. The CDR3 has 16 amino acids. The germline V gene encodes CDR1 MNHNS and CDR2 SASEGT. V lost 0 bases to trimming and J lost 5 bases; unmatched junction nucleotides: 7. The part of the CDR3 DNA that was read is TGTGCCAGCAGTGAAGCGCCCGGACAGGGTGAAGATACG. This sequence encodes CASSEAPGQGEDT. The entire CDR3 protein is CASSEAPGQGEDTQYF.

In the case of this clone: The read stops 3 residues short of the end of the CDR3; the missing end is completed from the germline J gene. The chain is built from TRBV2 and TRBJ2-7; the match to TRBD1 covers 9 bases. The CDR3 spans 15 residues. Germline-derived CDR1 and CDR2 are SNHLY and FYNNEI. Trimming at V came to 4 bases and at J to 0 bases, leaving 4 bases not matched to a gene. The part of the CDR3 DNA that was read is TGTGCCAGCAGTGGATGGACAGGGGTCTCCTACGAG. It yields the protein CASSGWTGVSYE. The full CDR3 sequence reads CASSGWTGVSYEQYF.

Comments on this clone: Read coverage stops 3 residues before the CDR3 terminus; the germline J gene supplies the remainder. V gene TRBV19 combines with J gene TRBJ1-1; no firm D call. CDR3 size: 15 residues. The ends were cut back, 8 bases at V and 1 base at J, with 17 bases in the middle. Germline V gene lookup returns CDR1 LNHDA and CDR2 SQIVND (reference sequence). The CDR3 reads CASHRGVDPNTEAFF. CDR3 bases read: TGTGCCAGTCACCGCGGGGTCGACCCGAACACTGAA.

Of note for this clone: The sequenced fragment ends 3 residues before the CDR3 boundary, so the rest is inferred from the germline J gene. This chain uses TRBV20-1 with TRBJ2-3; 9 bases map to TRBD2. CDR3 size: 16 residues. Germline V lookup: CDR1 DFQATT, CDR2 SNEGSKA (reference sequence). With 1 base clipped from V and 6 bases from J, the junction kept 11 bases outside the gene matches. The DNA read from the CDR3 is TGCAGTGCTAGAGTTATTGCGGGGGGGAGGCTCGATACG. This translates into CSARVIAGGRLDT. The complete CDR3 protein is CSARVIAGGRLDTQYF.

On this clone: The read finishes 3 residues shy of the CDR3 end, and the germline J gene is used to complete it. This chain joins TRBV5-1 and TRBJ1-2; no reliable D call. The germline gives CDR1 SGHRS, CDR2 YFSETQ. V was shortened by 4 bases and J by 4 bases, with 17 bases between the two germline ends. This CDR3 is 15 amino acids long. The CDR3 DNA, read in part, is TGCGCCAGCAGCGACCGGCACCCGGCGGGCTATGGC. This encodes CASSDRHPAGYG. The CDR3 in its entirety is CASSDRHPAGYGYTF.

The sequenced CDR3 bases are TGCGCCAGCAGACCATACAGGGGCGGGGGC. It yields the protein CASRPYRGGG. The entire CDR3 protein reads CASRPYRGGGYTF. The chain carries TRBV4-1 and TRBJ1-2; 7 bases are a match to TRBD1. The CDR3 is cut off 3 residues early in the read; its end comes from the germline J gene. The germline V gene has CDR1 MGHRA and CDR2 YSYEKL. CDR3 size: 13 residues.

On this clone: The read finishes 3 residues shy of the CDR3 end, and the germline J gene is used to complete it. The genes are TRBV28 and TRBJ1-4, with D tentatively TRBD1 (6 bases). CDR1 and CDR2 from the germline V gene are MDHEN and SYDVKM. The CDR3 totals 17 residues. V lost 10 bases and J lost 0, with 21 bases in between. The CDR3: CATEGTLLLSTNEKLFF. The CDR3 bases that were read are TGTGCCACCGAAGGGACACTACTTCTCTCAACTAATGAAAAA.

Points on this clone: With the read ending 3 residues before the CDR3 end, the germline J gene is used to fill in that end. The J gene is TRBJ1-6, the V gene TRBV4-1, with D hard to call. Germline CDR1 MGHRA, CDR2 YSYEKL. The CDR3 runs 16 residues. Deletions cut 2 bases from V and 10 bases from J, with 18 bases between. CDR3 DNA (partial): TGCGCCAGCAGCCAAATCAGCCAGGTGAGAGGCTCACCC. It specifies CASSQISQVRGSP. The whole CDR3 protein reads CASSQISQVRGSPLHF.

Points on this clone: The read stops 3 residues short of the end of the CDR3; the missing end is completed from the germline J gene. This chain links TRBV5-1 with TRBJ2-5; D possibly corresponds to TRBD1 (6 bases). Trimming shortened V by 2 bases and J by 1 base, and 12 bases separated the two germline ends. The germline gives CDR1 SGHRS, CDR2 YFSETQ. CDR3 length: 15 amino acids. The sequenced CDR3 bases are TGCGCCAGCAGCTTTGCCGGGACACTCCAAGAGACC. Amino acid sequence: CASSFAGTLQET. The entire CDR3 protein reads CASSFAGTLQETQYF.

On this clone: Read data end 3 residues before the CDR3 end; the end is taken from the germline J gene. The V call is TRBV18, the J call TRBJ1-5, with 9 bases lining up with TRBD1. Trimming cost V 6 bases and J 5 bases; bases outside gene matches: 8. The germline V gene encodes CDR1 KGHSH and CDR2 LQKENI. The CDR3 runs to 15 residues. The CDR3 loop is CASSSTGTGHQPQHF. The DNA read from the CDR3 is TGTGCCAGCTCTTCCACCGGGACAGGGCATCAGCCC.

Points on this clone: The read falls 3 residues short of the CDR3 end, and the missing part is taken from the germline J gene. The chain has TRBV5-1 and TRBJ1-6; 10 bases fit TRBD1. The CDR3 consists of 18 residues. Per the germline V gene, CDR1 is SGHRS and CDR2 is YFSETQ. Trimming took 4 bases from V and 5 from J; bases not matched to a gene: 12. The DNA read from the CDR3 is TGCGCCAGCAGCAAGGACAGGGGGGTTGGGGTGAATAATTCACCC. Amino acid sequence: CASSKDRGVGVNNSP. The CDR3 as a whole reads CASSKDRGVGVNNSPLHF.

To note about this clone: With the read ending 3 residues before the CDR3 end, the germline J gene is used to fill in that end. The V gene is TRBV6-2 or TRBV6-3, the J gene TRBJ2-7; D perhaps matches TRBD2 (6 bases). V lost 4 bases, J lost 0 bases, and 13 bases lay in between. From germline, CDR1 is MNHEY and CDR2 SVGEGT. The CDR3 spans 15 residues. Incomplete CDR3 DNA: TGTGCCAGCAGTTCCCGGGCGGGGAGCTCCTACGAG. The encoded protein is CASSSRAGSSYE. The full-length CDR3 reads as CASSSRAGSSYEQYF.

As for this clone: Read data end 3 residues before the CDR3 end; the end is taken from the germline J gene. The chain is built from TRBV19 and TRBJ1-1, with D possibly being TRBD1 (5 bases). The germline gives CDR1 LNHDA, CDR2 SQIVND (reference sequence). V lost 0 bases and J lost 3, with 8 bases in between. This CDR3 spans 14 amino acids. Incomplete CDR3 DNA: TGTGCCAGTAGTATAGATGACAGCCACACTGAA. Amino acid sequence: CASSIDDSHTE. The whole CDR3 reads CASSIDDSHTEAFF.

To note about this clone: The read terminates 3 residues ahead of where the CDR3 ends, so the germline J gene completes it. This chain links TRBV7-6 with TRBJ1-2; D not certain. V lost 4 bases and J lost 5, with 11 bases in between. The CDR3 runs 13 residues. The germline CDR1 and CDR2 sequences are SGHVS and FNYEAQ. CDR3 DNA, as far as it was read: TGTGCCAGCAGCTCTCAGGCGGGGTATGGC. Translated, it gives CASSSQAGYG. The full CDR3 reads CASSSQAGYGYTF.

On this clone itself: The sequence runs out 3 residues before the end of the CDR3; the remainder is reconstructed from the germline J gene. The chain is built from TRBV4-1 and TRBJ2-7; 9 nucleotides line up with TRBD1. This CDR3 contains 16 residues. The V gene end was trimmed by 6 bases and the J gene end by 2 bases; junction bases not matched to a gene: 11. CDR1 is MGHRA and CDR2 is YSYEKL in the germline V gene. The part of the CDR3 DNA that was read is TGCGCCAGCAGTCAAAGCCCGGGACAGGGTACCTACGAG. Protein: CASSQSPGQGTYE. The full CDR3 protein reads CASSQSPGQGTYEQYF.

A remark on this clone: The read terminates 3 residues before the CDR3 end, so the remaining end is supplied by the germline J gene. This rearrangement joins TRBV6-2 or TRBV6-3 to TRBJ2-7, with 10 bases aligning to TRBD1. Trimming removed 5 bases from V and 4 bases from J; junction bases left unmatched: 5. Germline CDR1 and CDR2: MNHEY and SVGEGT. The CDR3 has 14 amino acids. The covered CDR3 bases are TGTGCCAGCAGTCCCGGGGGACAGGGGTACGAG. Translated, it gives CASSPGGQGYE. The whole CDR3 region reads CASSPGGQGYEQYF.

Note on this clone: Read sequence stops 3 residues before the CDR3 end, and the germline J gene provides the missing end. V is TRBV2 and J is TRBJ2-2, with D perhaps TRBD1 or TRBD2 (7 bases each). The germline gives CDR1 SNHLY, CDR2 FYNNEI. The CDR3 contains 14 residues. The CDR3 here is CASSGEGAHSPLFF. CDR3 bases read: TGTGCCAGCAGTGGGGAGGGGGCGCATTCACCG. Full variable domain (remainder filled in from reference TRBV2 and TRBJ2-2): EPEVTQTPSHQVTQMGQEVILRCVPISNHLYFYWYRQILGQKVEFLVSFYNNEISEKSEIFDDQFSVERPDGSNFTLKIRSTKLEDSAMYFCASSGEGAHSPLFFGEGSRLTVL.

As for this clone: Read data end 3 residues before the CDR3 end; the end is taken from the germline J gene. The V gene is TRBV29-1, the J gene TRBJ1-3, with 7 bases fitting TRBD1. With 7 bases clipped from V and 3 bases from J, the junction kept 0 bases outside the gene matches. CDR1 is SQVTM, CDR2 ANQGSEA, per germline. This CDR3 spans 11 amino acids. The CDR3 region is CSGDSGNTIYF. The sequenced part of the CDR3 DNA is TGCAGCGGGGACAGTGGAAACACC.